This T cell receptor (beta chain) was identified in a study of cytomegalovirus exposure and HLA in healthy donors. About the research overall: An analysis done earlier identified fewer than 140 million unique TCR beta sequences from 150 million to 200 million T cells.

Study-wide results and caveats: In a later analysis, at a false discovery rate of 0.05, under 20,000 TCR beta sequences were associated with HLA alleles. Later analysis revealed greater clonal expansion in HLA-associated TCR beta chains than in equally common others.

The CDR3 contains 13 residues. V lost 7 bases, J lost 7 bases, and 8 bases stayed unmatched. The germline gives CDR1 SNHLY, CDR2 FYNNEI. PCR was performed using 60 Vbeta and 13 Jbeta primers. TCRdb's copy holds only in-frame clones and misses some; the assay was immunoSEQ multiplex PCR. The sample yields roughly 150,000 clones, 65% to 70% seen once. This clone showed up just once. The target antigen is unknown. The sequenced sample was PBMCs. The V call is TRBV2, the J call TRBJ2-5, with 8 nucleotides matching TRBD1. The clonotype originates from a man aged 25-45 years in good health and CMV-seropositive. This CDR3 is CASTGGQGGTQYF. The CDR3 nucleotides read TGTGCCAGCACCGGTGGACAGGGCGGGACCCAGTACTTC. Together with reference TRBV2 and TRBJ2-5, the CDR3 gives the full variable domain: EPEVTQTPSHQVTQMGQEVILRCVPISNHLYFYWYRQILGQKVEFLVSFYNNEISEKSEIFDDQFSVERPDGSNFTLKIRSTKLEDSAMYFCASTGGQGGTQYFGPGTRLLVL.